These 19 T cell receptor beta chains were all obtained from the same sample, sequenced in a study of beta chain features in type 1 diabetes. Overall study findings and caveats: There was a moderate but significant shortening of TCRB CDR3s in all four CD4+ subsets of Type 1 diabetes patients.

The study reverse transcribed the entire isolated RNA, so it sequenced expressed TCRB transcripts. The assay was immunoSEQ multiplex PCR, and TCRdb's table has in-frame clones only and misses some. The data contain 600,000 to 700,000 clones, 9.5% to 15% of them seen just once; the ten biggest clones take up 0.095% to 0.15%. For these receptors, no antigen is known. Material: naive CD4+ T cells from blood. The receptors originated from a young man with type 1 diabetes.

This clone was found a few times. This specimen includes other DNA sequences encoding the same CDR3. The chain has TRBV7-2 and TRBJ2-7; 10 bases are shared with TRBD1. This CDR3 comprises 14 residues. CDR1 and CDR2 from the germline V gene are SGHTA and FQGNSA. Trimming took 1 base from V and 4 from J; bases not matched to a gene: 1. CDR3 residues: CASSLGQGAYEQYF. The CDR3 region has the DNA TGTGCCAGCAGCTTAGGACAGGGGGCTTACGAGCAGTACTTC. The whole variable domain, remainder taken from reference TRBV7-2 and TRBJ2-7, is GAGVSQSPSNKVTEKGKDVELRCDPISGHTALYWYRQSLGQGLEFLIYFQGNSAPDKSGLPSDRFSAERTGGSVSTLTIQRTQQEDSAVYLCASSLGQGAYEQYFGPGTRLTVT.

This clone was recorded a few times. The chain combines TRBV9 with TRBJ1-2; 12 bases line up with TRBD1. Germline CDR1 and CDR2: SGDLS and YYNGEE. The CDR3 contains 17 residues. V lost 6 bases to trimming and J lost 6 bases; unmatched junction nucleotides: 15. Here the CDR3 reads CASKRDRGLGRENGYTF. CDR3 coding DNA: TGTGCCAGCAAAAGGGACAGGGGGCTCGGTAGAGAAAATGGCTACACCTTC.

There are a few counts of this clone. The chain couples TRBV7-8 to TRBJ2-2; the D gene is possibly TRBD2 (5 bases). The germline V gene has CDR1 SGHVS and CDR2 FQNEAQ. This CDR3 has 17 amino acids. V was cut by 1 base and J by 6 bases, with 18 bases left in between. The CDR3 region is CASSLVNSGLDAGELFF. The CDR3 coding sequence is TGTGCCAGCAGCTTAGTAAATTCGGGGTTAGATGCCGGGGAGCTGTTTTTT.

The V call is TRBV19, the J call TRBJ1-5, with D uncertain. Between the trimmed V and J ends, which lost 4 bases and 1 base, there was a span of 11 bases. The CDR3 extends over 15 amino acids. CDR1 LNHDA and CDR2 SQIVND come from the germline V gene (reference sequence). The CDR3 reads CASSKVGSSNQPQHF. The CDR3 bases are TGTGCCAGTAGTAAGGTCGGGTCAAGCAATCAGCCCCAGCATTTT.

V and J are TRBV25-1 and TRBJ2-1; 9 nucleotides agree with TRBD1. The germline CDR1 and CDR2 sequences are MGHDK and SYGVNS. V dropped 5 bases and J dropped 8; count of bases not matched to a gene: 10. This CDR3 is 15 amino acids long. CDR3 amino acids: CASSPEGTGSDEQFF. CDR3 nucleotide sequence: TGTGCCAGCAGTCCCGAGGGGACAGGGAGTGATGAGCAGTTCTTC. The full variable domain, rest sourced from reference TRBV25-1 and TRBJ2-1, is EADIYQTPRYLVIGTGKKITLECSQTMGHDKMYWYQQDPGMELHLIHYSYGVNSTEKGDLSSESTVSRIRTEHFPLTLESARPSHTSQYLCASSPEGTGSDEQFFGPGTRLTVL.

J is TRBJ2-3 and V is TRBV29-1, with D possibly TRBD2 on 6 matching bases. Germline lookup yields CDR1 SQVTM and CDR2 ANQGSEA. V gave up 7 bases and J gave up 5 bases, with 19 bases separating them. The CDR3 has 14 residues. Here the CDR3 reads CSGAGSPGRDTQYF. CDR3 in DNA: TGCAGCGGCGCCGGGAGCCCTGGGAGAGATACGCAGTATTTT.

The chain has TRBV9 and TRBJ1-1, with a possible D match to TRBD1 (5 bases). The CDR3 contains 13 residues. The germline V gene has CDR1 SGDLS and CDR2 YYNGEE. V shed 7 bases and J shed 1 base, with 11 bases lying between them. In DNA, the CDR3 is TGTGCCAGCTCGGGACTTCCGAACACTGAAGCTTTCTTT. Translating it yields CASSGLPNTEAFF. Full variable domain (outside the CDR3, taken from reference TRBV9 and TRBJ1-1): DSGVTQTPKHLITATGQRVTLRCSPRSGDLSVYWYQQSLDQGLQFLIQYYNGEERAKGNILERFSAQQFPDLHSELNLSSLELGDSALYFCASSGLPNTEAFFGQGTRLTVV.

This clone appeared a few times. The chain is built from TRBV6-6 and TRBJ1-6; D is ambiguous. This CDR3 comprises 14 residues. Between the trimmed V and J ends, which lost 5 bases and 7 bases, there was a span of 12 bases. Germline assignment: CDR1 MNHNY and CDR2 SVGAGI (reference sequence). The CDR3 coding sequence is TGTGCCAGCAGTCCCCTTACTGGGAATTCACCCCTCCACTTT. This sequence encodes CASSPLTGNSPLHF.

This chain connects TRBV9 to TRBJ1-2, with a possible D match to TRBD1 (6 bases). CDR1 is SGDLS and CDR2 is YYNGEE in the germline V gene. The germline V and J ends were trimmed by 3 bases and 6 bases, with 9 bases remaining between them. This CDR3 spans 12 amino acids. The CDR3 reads CASSGQANGYTF. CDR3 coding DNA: TGTGCCAGCAGCGGACAGGCCAATGGCTACACCTTC.

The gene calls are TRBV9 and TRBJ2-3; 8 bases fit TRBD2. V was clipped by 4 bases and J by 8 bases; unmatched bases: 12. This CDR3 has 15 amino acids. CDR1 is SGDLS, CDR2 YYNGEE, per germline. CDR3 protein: CASSSPGLETGTQYF. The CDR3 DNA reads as TGTGCCAGCAGCTCACCGGGACTAGAGACCGGTACGCAGTATTTT.

The CDR3 sequence: CSGTNYGYTF. The CDR3 DNA sequence: TGCAGTGGTACAAACTATGGCTACACCTTC. This chain uses TRBV20-1 with TRBJ1-2; D is unclear. Germline loops: CDR1 DFQATT, CDR2 SNEGSKA (reference sequence). V was pared by 7 bases and J by 2 bases, with 5 bases between. CDR3 size: 10 residues.

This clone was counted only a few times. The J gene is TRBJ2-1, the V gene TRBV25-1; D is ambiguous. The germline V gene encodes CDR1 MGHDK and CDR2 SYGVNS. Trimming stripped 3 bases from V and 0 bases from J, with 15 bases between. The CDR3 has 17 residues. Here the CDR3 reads CASSDPHSSSSYNEQFF. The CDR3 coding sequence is TGTGCCAGCAGTGATCCCCACAGCTCTAGCTCCTACAATGAGCAGTTCTTC.

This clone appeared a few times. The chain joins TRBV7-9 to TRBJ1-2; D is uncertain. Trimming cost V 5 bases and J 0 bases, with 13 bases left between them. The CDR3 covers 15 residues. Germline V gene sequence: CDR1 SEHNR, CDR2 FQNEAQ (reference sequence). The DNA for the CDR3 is TGTGCCAGCAGCCCCAACTTCGGGACTAACTATGGCTACACCTTC. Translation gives CASSPNFGTNYGYTF.

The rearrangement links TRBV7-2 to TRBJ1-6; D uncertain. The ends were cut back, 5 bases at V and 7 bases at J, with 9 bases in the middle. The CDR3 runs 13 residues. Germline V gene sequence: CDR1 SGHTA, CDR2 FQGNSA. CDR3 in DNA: TGTGCCAGCAGCCCGATAGCCAATTCACCCCTCCACTTT. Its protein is CASSPIANSPLHF. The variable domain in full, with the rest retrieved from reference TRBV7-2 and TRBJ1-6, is GAGVSQSPSNKVTEKGKDVELRCDPISGHTALYWYRQSLGQGLEFLIYFQGNSAPDKSGLPSDRFSAERTGGSVSTLTIQRTQQEDSAVYLCASSPIANSPLHFGNGTRLTVT.

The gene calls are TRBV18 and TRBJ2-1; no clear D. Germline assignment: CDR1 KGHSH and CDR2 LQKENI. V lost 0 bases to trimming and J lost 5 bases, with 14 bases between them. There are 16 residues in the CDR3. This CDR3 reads CASSPPGTSPNNEQFF. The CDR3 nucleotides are TGTGCCAGCTCACCACCGGGTACATCTCCGAACAATGAGCAGTTCTTC.

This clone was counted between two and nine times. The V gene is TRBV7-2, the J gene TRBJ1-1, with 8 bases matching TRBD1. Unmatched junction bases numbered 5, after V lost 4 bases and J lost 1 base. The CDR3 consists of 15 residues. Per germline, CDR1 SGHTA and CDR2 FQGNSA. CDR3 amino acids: CASSSRGPTNTEAFF. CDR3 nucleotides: TGTGCCAGCAGCTCCAGGGGGCCAACGAACACTGAAGCTTTCTTT.

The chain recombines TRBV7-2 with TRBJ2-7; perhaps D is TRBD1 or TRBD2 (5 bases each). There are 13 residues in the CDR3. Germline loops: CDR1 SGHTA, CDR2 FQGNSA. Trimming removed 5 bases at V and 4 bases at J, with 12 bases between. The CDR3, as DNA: TGTGCCAGCAGCCTACGAGGGGAATACGAGCAGTACTTC. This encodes CASSLRGEYEQYF.

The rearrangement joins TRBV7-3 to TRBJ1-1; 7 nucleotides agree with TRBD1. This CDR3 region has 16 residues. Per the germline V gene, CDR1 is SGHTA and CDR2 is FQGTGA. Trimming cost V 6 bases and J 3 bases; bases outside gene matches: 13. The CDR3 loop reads CASRRQGVDRHTEAFF. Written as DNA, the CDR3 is TGTGCCAGCAGGCGACAGGGTGTAGACCGACACACTGAAGCTTTCTTT.

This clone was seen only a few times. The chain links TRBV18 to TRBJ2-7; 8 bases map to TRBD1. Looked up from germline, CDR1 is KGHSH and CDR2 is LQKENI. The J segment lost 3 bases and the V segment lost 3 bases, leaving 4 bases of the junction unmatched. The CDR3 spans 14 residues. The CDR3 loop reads CASSPAGGVYEQYF. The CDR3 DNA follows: TGTGCCAGCTCACCGGCAGGGGGCGTCTACGAGCAGTACTTC.